What follows is one T cell receptor beta chain and its context. Its antigen is as yet unknown. Treatment of the sample: oral pan-JAK inhibitor, 5-10 mg twice daily. cDNA serving as the sequencing template came from extracted, reverse transcribed RNA. The repertoire was sequenced with immunoSEQ multiplex PCR; TCRdb's copy has only in-frame clones and lacks some. The sample contains some 200,000 clones, roughly 64% of which appear only once. This entry is derived from a study of CD8+ T cells in alopecia areata. Study-level background: Tofacitinib therapy lasting 6 to 18 months was followed by 6 months off drug.

Overall study findings and caveats: Sequenced scalp T cells also include alphabeta T cells resident in normal skin.

Germline V gene lookup returns CDR1 SNHLY and CDR2 FYNNEI. The length of the CDR3 is 10 residues. Trimming cost V 3 bases and J 10 bases, with 4 bases left between them. The origin of this receptor is a human donor with alopecia areata. V and J are TRBV2 and TRBJ2-1, with D unclear. The specimen comprised CD8+ T cells sorted from blood, sampled at week 24, from a patient treated with tofacitinib. Here the CDR3 reads CASSEWEQFF. As DNA, the CDR3 is TGTGCCAGCAGTGAGTGGGAGCAGTTCTTC.